The following is a TCR beta chain sequence with its context. The time point is: cycle 4 day 1 (C4D1), after five to seven weeks of nivolumab. Every single patient, without exception, relapsed after autologous stem cell transplantation, and brentuximab vedotin exposure varied. This entry is derived from a study of PD-1 blockade in classical Hodgkin lymphoma. The CDR3 totals 15 residues. Germline V CDR1 and CDR2: LGHNA, YNFKEQ. With 0 bases removed from V and 3 bases from J, the gap between germline ends came to 12 bases. Measured with immunoSEQ multiplex PCR; TCRdb has only the in-frame clones, and not every one. This table holds several thousand clones, approximately 80% found once.

The sequence came from a human donor with classical Hodgkin lymphoma. The chain recombines TRBV4-2 with TRBJ2-7, with D possibly matching TRBD1 (5 bases). The starting material was peripheral blood mononuclear cells (PBMCs), obtained before the fourth cycle of nivolumab. CDR3 loop: CASSQDLDRDYEQYF. CDR3 in DNA: TGTGCCAGCAGCCAAGATCTTGACAGAGACTACGAGCAGTACTTC.